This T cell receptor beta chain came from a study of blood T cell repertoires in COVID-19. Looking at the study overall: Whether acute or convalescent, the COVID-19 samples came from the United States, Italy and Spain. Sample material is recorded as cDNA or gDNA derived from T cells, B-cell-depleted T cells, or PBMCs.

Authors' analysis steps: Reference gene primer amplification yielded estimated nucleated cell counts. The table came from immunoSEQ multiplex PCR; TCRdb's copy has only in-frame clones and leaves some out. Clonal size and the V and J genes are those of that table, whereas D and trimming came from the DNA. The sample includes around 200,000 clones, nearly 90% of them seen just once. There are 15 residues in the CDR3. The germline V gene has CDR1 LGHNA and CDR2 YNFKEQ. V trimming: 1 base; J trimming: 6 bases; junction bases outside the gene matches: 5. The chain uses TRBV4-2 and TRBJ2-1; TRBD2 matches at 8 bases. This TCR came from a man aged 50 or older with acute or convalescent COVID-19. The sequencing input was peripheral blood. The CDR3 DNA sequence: TGTGCCAGCAGCCAAGGGGCGGGGGGAAGCAATGAGCAGTTCTTC. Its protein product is CASSQGAGGSNEQFF.